The next 29 T cell receptor beta chains were all read from a single sample in a study of T-cell memory formation after mild COVID-19. TCRdb re-analysed the 5' RACE reads in MiXCR, keeping a single row per CDR3 protein. The profile covers about 270,000 distinct CDR3 sequences, with 16% appearing a single time and 20% to 25% taken by the ten largest. Sequencing input: PBMCs or a T cell subset sorted from them (not recorded which). The receptors were gathered from a man younger than 30 who had mild COVID-19 (a few samples of this study predate the infection). Cell type and time point are not known.

This clonotype showed up just a few times. The rearrangement uses TRBV7-2 and TRBJ2-7; 9 bases align to TRBD1. CDR1 SGHTA and CDR2 FQGNSA come from the germline V gene. The CDR3 totals 14 residues. The junction had 6 bases not matched to a gene; V was cut back by 5 bases and J by 4 bases. CDR3 in DNA: TGTGCCAGCAGCGGTGGGGGACAGGGATACGAGCAGTACGTC. As protein: CASSGGGQGYEQYV.

The chain combines TRBV7-9 with TRBJ2-1, with TRBD2 matching 9 bases. The CDR3 sequence is 19 residues long. Per the germline V gene, CDR1 is SEHNR and CDR2 is FQNEAQ (reference sequence). Losses at the gene ends were 2 bases for V and 6 bases for J; bases not matched to a gene: 17. DNA for the CDR3: TGTGCCAGCAGCTTATTTCCATCCGGCTCAGCGGGGGGTGGCAATGAGCAGTTCTTC. Residues: CASSLFPSGSAGGGNEQFF.

For the CDR3, the DNA is TGTGCCAGCAGTGAGGGGACTCAAGCTAACTATGGCTACACCTTC. Translated, it gives CASSEGTQANYGYTF. The chain is built from TRBV6-1 and TRBJ1-2, with a tentative D call TRBD1 (5 bases). This CDR3 is built from 15 residues. CDR1 and CDR2 from the germline V gene are MNHNS and SASEGT. The V end lost 3 bases, the J end lost 0 bases, and 11 bases lay between the germline ends.

This clonotype was picked up a small number of times. The chain recombines TRBV7-2 with TRBJ2-1; D may match TRBD1 or TRBD2 (5 bases each). Germline V lookup: CDR1 SGHTA, CDR2 FQGNSA. The CDR3 sequence is 15 residues long. Trimming took 1 base from V and 6 from J, leaving 13 bases between them. CDR3 residues: CASSLDGTTSNEQFF. The CDR3 DNA is TGTGCCAGCAGCTTAGACGGGACCACGTCCAATGAGCAGTTCTTC. The whole variable domain, filled in from reference TRBV7-2 and TRBJ2-1, reads GAGVSQSPSNKVTEKGKDVELRCDPISGHTALYWYRQSLGQGLEFLIYFQGNSAPDKSGLPSDRFSAERTGGSVSTLTIQRTQQEDSAVYLCASSLDGTTSNEQFFGPGTRLTVL.

J is TRBJ1-2 and V is TRBV28; TRBD1 aligns across 7 bases. This CDR3 has 18 amino acids. V gave up 7 bases and J gave up 0 bases; unmatched junction bases: 17. In germline, CDR1 is MDHEN, CDR2 SYDVKM. The CDR3: CASNRWGGQLTTNYGYTF. Here the CDR3 DNA reads TGTGCCAGCAACCGTTGGGGGGGACAGCTCACAACTAACTATGGCTACACCTTC.

The chain is built from TRBV7-9 and TRBJ1-4, with 9 bases identical to TRBD1. V dropped 5 bases and J dropped 4; count of bases not matched to a gene: 2. The CDR3 is made up of 14 amino acids. CDR1 is SEHNR, CDR2 FQNEAQ, per germline (reference sequence). The CDR3 protein is CASSRTGDNEKLFF. The CDR3 DNA reads TGTGCCAGCAGCCGGACAGGGGATAATGAAAAACTGTTTTTT. The whole variable domain, filled in from reference TRBV7-9 and TRBJ1-4, reads DTGVSQNPRHKITKRGQNVTFRCDPISEHNRLYWYRQTLGQGPEFLTYFQNEAQLEKSRLLSDRFSAERPKGSFSTLEIQRTEQGDSAMYLCASSRTGDNEKLFFGSGTQLSVL.

This clonotype was detected a few times. The chain carries TRBV5-1 and TRBJ2-3; D not certain. The CDR3 contains 15 residues. V was trimmed by 7 bases and J by 0 bases, leaving 15 bases between them. The germline V gene has CDR1 SGHRS and CDR2 YFSETQ. The CDR3 DNA follows: TGCGCCAGCGCCCCGGCAGCCCCTAGCACAGATACGCAGTATTTT. Translated, it gives CASAPAAPSTDTQYF. The whole variable domain, remainder taken from reference TRBV5-1 and TRBJ2-3, is KAGVTQTPRYLIKTRGQQVTLSCSPISGHRSVSWYQQTPGQGLQFLFEYFSETQRNKGNFPGRFSGRQFSNSRSEMNVSTLELGDSALYLCASAPAAPSTDTQYFGPGTRLTVL.

This clonotype turned up a few times. This sequence joins TRBV18 and TRBJ2-7; no firm D call. CDR3 length: 13 residues. CDR1 and CDR2 from the germline V gene are KGHSH and LQKENI. V lost 6 bases, J lost 1 base, and 10 bases lay in between. CDR3 bases: TGTGCCAGCTCCTCCGTCGGGTCCTACGAGCAGTACGTC. It codes for CASSSVGSYEQYV.

This clonotype was seen more than once but under ten times. Here the CDR3 reads CASTISEQGQFF. The DNA of the CDR3 is TGTGCCAGCACGATTTCGGAACAAGGGCAGTTCTTC. The chain uses TRBV2 and TRBJ2-1; no clear D gene. Germline V gene lookup returns CDR1 SNHLY and CDR2 FYNNEI. The CDR3 extends over 12 amino acids. The V end lost 7 bases, the J end lost 12 bases, and 16 bases lay between the germline ends.

The sample holds a few counts of this clonotype. CDR3: CASSLAPSGEETQYF. The DNA for the CDR3 is TGCGCCAGCAGCTTGGCCCCTAGCGGGGAAGAGACCCAGTACTTC. This chain links TRBV5-1 with TRBJ2-5; 9 nucleotides match TRBD2. V was pared by 0 bases and J by 3 bases, with 3 bases of the junction left unmatched. In germline, CDR1 is SGHRS, CDR2 YFSETQ. The CDR3 is made up of 15 amino acids. Together with reference TRBV5-1 and TRBJ2-5, the CDR3 gives the full variable domain: KAGVTQTPRYLIKTRGQQVTLSCSPISGHRSVSWYQQTPGQGLQFLFEYFSETQRNKGNFPGRFSGRQFSNSRSEMNVSTLELGDSALYLCASSLAPSGEETQYFGPGTRLLVL.

This clonotype was observed many times. The V call is TRBV29-1, the J call TRBJ2-1; D gene unclear. Trimming took off 4 bases at V and 5 bases at J, with 12 bases between the two ends. Per the germline V gene, CDR1 is SQVTM and CDR2 is ANQGSEA. This CDR3 is 13 amino acids long. CDR3 nucleotide sequence: TGCAGCGTTGGGACGGATACCGACAATGAGCAGTTCTTC. It encodes CSVGTDTDNEQFF.

The chain couples TRBV20-1 to TRBJ2-7, with D unresolved. The CDR3 extends over 11 amino acids. V was trimmed by 1 base and J by 3 bases, leaving 4 bases between them. Germline CDR1 reads DFQATT; CDR2 reads SNEGSKA (reference sequence). The CDR3 is CSARAVYEQYV. The CDR3 DNA is TGCAGTGCTAGAGCCGTCTACGAGCAGTACGTC.

V usage is TRBV12-3 or TRBV12-4 and J usage is TRBJ2-1; D gene uncertain. The CDR3 runs 15 residues. Trimming shortened V by 3 bases and J by 1 base, and 10 bases separated the two germline ends. CDR3 in DNA: TGTGCCAGCAGTTTTGGCTCACCTTCCTACAATGAGCAGTTCTTC. This translates into CASSFGSPSYNEQFF.

The chain couples TRBV2 to TRBJ2-3, with TRBD2 matching 10 bases. The CDR3 has 15 amino acids. CDR1 and CDR2 from the germline V gene are SNHLY and FYNNEI. V trimming: 6 bases; J trimming: 5 bases; junction bases outside the gene matches: 8. As DNA, the CDR3 is TGTGCCAGCAGATTGGTGGGACTAGCGTTAGATACGCAGTATTTT. Its translation is CASRLVGLALDTQYF.

The chain employs TRBV7-2 and TRBJ1-6; D is perhaps TRBD1 (5 bases). The V end was cut by 1 base, the J end by 7 bases, with 11 bases between. This CDR3 contains 15 residues. Germline V lookup: CDR1 SGHTA, CDR2 FQGNSA. The CDR3 reads CASSLGGGGNSPLHF. The CDR3 coding sequence is TGTGCCAGCAGCTTAGGGGGCGGGGGAAATTCACCCCTCCACTTT.

This chain joins TRBV9 and TRBJ2-2; 7 bases align to TRBD2. CDR3 length: 15 amino acids. CDR1 and CDR2 (germline): SGDLS, YYNGEE. The V gene end was trimmed by 4 bases and the J gene end by 5 bases; junction bases not matched to a gene: 8. CDR3 DNA sequence: TGTGCCAGCAGCTCAAGGACTAGTGGTACCGGGGAGCTGTTTTTT. Amino acids: CASSSRTSGTGELFF.

This clonotype was counted only a few times. This chain joins TRBV7-3 and TRBJ2-3; 14 nucleotides line up with TRBD2. The junction had 5 bases not matched to a gene; V was cut back by 6 bases and J by 6 bases. CDR3 length: 15 amino acids. Germline V CDR1 and CDR2: SGHTA, FQGTGA. CDR3 sequence (DNA): TGTGCCAGCAGGCAGACTAGCGGGGGGGCGGATACGCAGTATTTT. This gives the protein CASRQTSGGADTQYF.

The rearrangement joins TRBV4-3 to TRBJ1-2; D is undetermined. Germline V gene sequence: CDR1 LGHNA, CDR2 YSLEER. The CDR3 is 15 amino acids. V lost 2 bases to trimming and J lost 4 bases, with 14 bases between them. The CDR3 sequence is CASSQRWREFYGYTF. CDR3 DNA sequence: TGCGCCAGCAGCCAAAGATGGCGGGAATTCTATGGCTACACCTTC.

This clonotype was seen a handful of times. J is TRBJ2-3 and V is TRBV6-2 or TRBV6-3; a possible D gene is TRBD1 (5 bases). Germline-derived CDR1 and CDR2 are MNHEY and SVGEGT. CDR3 length equals 15 residues. V was clipped by 2 bases and J by 2 bases, with 11 bases between them. CDR3 region: CASSYPPGATDTQYF. DNA for the CDR3: TGTGCCAGCAGTTACCCCCCTGGGGCCACAGATACGCAGTATTTT.

This clonotype occurred a few times. This chain joins TRBV27 and TRBJ2-5; TRBD1 matches 10 bases. The CDR3 spans 14 residues. Looked up from germline, CDR1 is MNHEY and CDR2 is SMNVEV (reference sequence). V gave up 3 bases and J gave up 7 bases; unmatched junction bases: 5. As DNA, the CDR3 is TGTGCCAGCAGTTTCGACAGGGGGCGCGGGACCCAGTACTTC. This codes for CASSFDRGRGTQYF.

This clonotype was recorded at least ten times. The chain combines TRBV10-2 with TRBJ2-7, with D possibly matching TRBD2 (6 bases). Germline-derived CDR1 and CDR2 are WSHSY and SAAADI. Trimming took off 3 bases at V and 6 bases at J, with 12 bases between the two ends. The CDR3 is 13 residues long. For the CDR3, the DNA is TGCGCCAGCAGTGAATTAATGGGGGGCGAGCAGTACGTC. Amino acids: CASSELMGGEQYV.

This clonotype occurred a few times. The chain links TRBV11-2 to TRBJ2-1, with 9 positions matching TRBD2. The CDR3 is 15 residues long. Germline values: CDR1 SGHAT, CDR2 FQNNGV. J gave up 10 bases and V 1 base, and 8 bases lay outside the gene matches. The CDR3 protein is CASSLVAGGRLEQFF. CDR3 bases: TGTGCCAGCAGCTTAGTGGCGGGGGGGCGTTTGGAGCAGTTCTTC.

This clonotype was counted a few times. The J gene is TRBJ2-3, the V gene TRBV5-1, with 9 nucleotides matching TRBD1. J lost 7 bases, V lost 4 bases, and 10 bases had no gene match. The CDR3 is 15 residues long. Germline V CDR1 and CDR2: SGHRS, YFSETQ. CDR3 nucleotide sequence: TGCGCCAGCAGCGCCACGGGACAGGGACCCAATACGCAGTATTTT. Its translation: CASSATGQGPNTQYF.

This clonotype was detected a few times. The chain is built from TRBV10-3 and TRBJ2-3, with D tentatively TRBD2 (6 bases). CDR1 and CDR2 from the germline V gene are ENHRY and SYGVKD. V was trimmed by 0 bases and J by 2 bases, leaving 15 bases between them. The CDR3 spans 17 residues. This CDR3 is CAISESRSGGLTDTQYF. The CDR3 nucleotides are TGTGCCATCAGTGAGTCGCGATCCGGGGGTCTCACAGATACGCAGTATTTT.

J is TRBJ2-6 and V is TRBV11-2; D is perhaps TRBD1 (5 bases). The CDR3 totals 15 residues. Trimming shortened V by 4 bases and J by 0 bases, and 7 bases separated the two germline ends. Germline lookup yields CDR1 SGHAT and CDR2 FQNNGV. The CDR3 DNA reads as TGTGCCAGCAGCTGGGGCTTCTCTGGGGCCAACGTCCTGACTTTC. Amino acids: CASSWGFSGANVLTF. Full variable domain (outside the CDR3, taken from reference TRBV11-2 and TRBJ2-6): EAGVAQSPRYKIIEKRQSVAFWCNPISGHATLYWYQQILGQGPKLLIQFQNNGVVDDSQLPKDRFSAERLKGVDSTLKIQPAKLEDSAVYLCASSWGFSGANVLTFGAGSRLTVL.

This sequence joins TRBV24-1 and TRBJ2-2; D is possibly TRBD2 (7 bases). The CDR3 length is 16 residues. CDR1 and CDR2 (germline): KGHDR, SFDVKD. V gave up 2 bases and J gave up 7 bases, with 16 bases separating them. The CDR3 loop is CATSDSGRGQVGELFF. In DNA, the CDR3 is TGTGCCACCAGTGATTCTGGGCGGGGGCAGGTCGGGGAGCTGTTTTTT.

The chain recombines TRBV6-5 with TRBJ1-1, with TRBD1 as a possible D gene (5 bases). Deletions cut 6 bases from V and 0 bases from J, with 8 bases between. The germline V gene encodes CDR1 MNHEY and CDR2 SVGAGI. This CDR3 has 13 amino acids. Written as DNA, the CDR3 is TGTGCCAGCAGCGACAGTTTGAACACTGAAGCTTTCTTT. It codes for CASSDSLNTEAFF.

The CDR3 spells CASSQGITRGGSPLHF. In DNA form, the CDR3 reads TGTGCCAGCAGCCAAGGAATTACCAGGGGGGGATCACCCCTCCACTTT. This chain links TRBV3-1 with TRBJ1-6; 7 nucleotides match TRBD1. The junction had 10 bases not matched to a gene; V was cut back by 1 base and J by 10 bases. There are 16 residues in the CDR3. CDR1 is LGHDT and CDR2 is YNNKEL in the germline V gene (reference sequence).

The chain has TRBV4-1 and TRBJ2-1, with TRBD1 identical over 8 bases. Unmatched junction bases numbered 9, after V lost 0 bases and J lost 2 bases. The CDR3 totals 18 residues. CDR1 MGHRA and CDR2 YSYEKL come from the germline V gene. CDR3: CASSQEVRGTGPYNEQFF. The CDR3 DNA sequence: TGCGCCAGCAGCCAAGAAGTTCGTGGGACAGGCCCCTACAATGAGCAGTTCTTC.